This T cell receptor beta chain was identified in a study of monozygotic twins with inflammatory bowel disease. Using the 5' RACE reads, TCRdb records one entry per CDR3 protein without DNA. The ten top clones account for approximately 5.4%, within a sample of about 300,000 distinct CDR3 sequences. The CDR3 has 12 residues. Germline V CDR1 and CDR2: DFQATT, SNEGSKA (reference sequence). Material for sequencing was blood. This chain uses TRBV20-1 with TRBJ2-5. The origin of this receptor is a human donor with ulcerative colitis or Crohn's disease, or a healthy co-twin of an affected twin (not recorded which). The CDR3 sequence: CSATAGQETQYF.